The 8 T cell receptor beta chains below all came from one sample that was sequenced in a study of response to subunit inactivated influenza vaccine (dated by TCRdb to 2016 to 2019). The protocol used for the library was RT-PCR. Sequencing relied on an Illumina HiSeq 2500. The raw public reads went through TCRdb reprocessing: fastp at Q25, MiXCR clone calling, in-frame beta chains kept. Each CDR3 protein appears once, grouped with its most common genes and DNA. The table for this sample lists just under 550,000 distinct CDR3 sequences; roughly 23% of them were counted only once. The ten largest clones represent 2.8% of the sample. Another study also made use of these data, one on T cells expressing NK-cell markers. In that second paper, the authors write: TCR beta cDNA libraries were made by 5'RACE template switching that added a universal primer site and unique molecular identifiers.

The sequences come from CD4+ T cells sorted from PBMCs, collected about 13 days after vaccination. The receptors here all came from a man aged 50 or older who received an inactivated influenza vaccine. Donor details come from another sample of the same person, matched by shared clones.

This clonotype appeared a few times. The chain couples TRBV29-1 to TRBJ2-1; D unresolved. Trimming removed 6 bases at V and 4 bases at J, with 13 bases between. Germline V lookup: CDR1 SQVTM, CDR2 ANQGSEA. The CDR3 has 13 amino acids. The CDR3 DNA sequence: TGCAGCGTAGCCCACGACATATACAATGAGCAGTTCTTC. Protein: CSVAHDIYNEQFF.

This chain links TRBV18 with TRBJ1-3; the D is unclear. V lost 4 bases to trimming and J lost 6 bases, with 4 bases between them. Looked up from germline, CDR1 is KGHSH and CDR2 is LQKENI. The length of the CDR3 is 11 residues. The CDR3, as DNA: TGTGCCAGCTCACTAGAAAACACCATATATTTT. Protein sequence: CASSLENTIYF.

The chain is built from TRBV3-1 and TRBJ2-3; TRBD2 matches at 7 bases. From germline, CDR1 is LGHDT and CDR2 YNNKEL (reference sequence). Trimming cost V 0 bases and J 1 base; bases outside gene matches: 10. The CDR3 totals 18 residues. The CDR3 protein is CASSQDSNSGGRTDTQYF. As DNA, the CDR3 is TGTGCCAGCAGCCAAGACTCTAACTCGGGAGGCCGCACAGATACGCAGTATTTT.

In its sample, this clonotype was seen many times. V gene TRBV5-1 combines with J gene TRBJ2-7; D is unresolved. CDR1 is SGHRS, CDR2 YFSETQ, per germline. V was pared by 2 bases and J by 0 bases, with 6 bases between. The length of the CDR3 is 13 residues. The CDR3 sequence: CASSFLDSYEQYF. The CDR3 DNA reads TGCGCCAGCAGCTTTCTGGACTCCTACGAGCAGTACTTC.

This clonotype appeared a few times. The chain couples TRBV5-1 to TRBJ2-7, with 7 bases lining up with TRBD1. V shed 0 bases and J 6 bases; nucleotides not matched to a gene: 9. CDR3 length: 15 amino acids. Germline loops: CDR1 SGHRS, CDR2 YFSETQ. Here the CDR3 DNA reads TGCGCCAGCAGCTTGGGACAGGGTAGAGGTTCCGAGCAGTACTTC. It specifies CASSLGQGRGSEQYF.

The V gene is TRBV20-1, the J gene TRBJ2-7, with 7 bases fitting TRBD1. The CDR3 consists of 14 residues. Trimming at V came to 3 bases and at J to 2 bases, leaving 7 bases not matched to a gene. CDR1 and CDR2 (germline): DFQATT, SNEGSKA (reference sequence). CDR3 amino acids: CSASLRGGTYEQYF. The CDR3 bases are TGCAGTGCTAGCTTGCGAGGGGGCACCTACGAGCAGTACTTC.

This clonotype has more than one count but fewer than ten. V and J are TRBV5-1 and TRBJ2-1; D is undetermined. The CDR3 length is 18 residues. The V end was cut by 0 bases, the J end by 0 bases, with 16 bases between. Germline V gives CDR1 SGHRS, CDR2 YFSETQ. CDR3 sequence (DNA): TGCGCCAGCAGCTTGGGGGTCGAGTGGTTTAGCTCCTACAATGAGCAGTTCTTC. It yields the protein CASSLGVEWFSSYNEQFF.

The chain has TRBV5-1 and TRBJ1-6; no clear D. Looked up from germline, CDR1 is SGHRS and CDR2 is YFSETQ. Trimming removed 0 bases from V and 9 bases from J, with 16 bases in between. The CDR3 has 16 amino acids. Here the CDR3 DNA reads TGCGCCAGCAGCTTGGCCGGGTTAAGTTACGGTTCACCCCTCCACTTT. This sequence encodes CASSLAGLSYGSPLHF.